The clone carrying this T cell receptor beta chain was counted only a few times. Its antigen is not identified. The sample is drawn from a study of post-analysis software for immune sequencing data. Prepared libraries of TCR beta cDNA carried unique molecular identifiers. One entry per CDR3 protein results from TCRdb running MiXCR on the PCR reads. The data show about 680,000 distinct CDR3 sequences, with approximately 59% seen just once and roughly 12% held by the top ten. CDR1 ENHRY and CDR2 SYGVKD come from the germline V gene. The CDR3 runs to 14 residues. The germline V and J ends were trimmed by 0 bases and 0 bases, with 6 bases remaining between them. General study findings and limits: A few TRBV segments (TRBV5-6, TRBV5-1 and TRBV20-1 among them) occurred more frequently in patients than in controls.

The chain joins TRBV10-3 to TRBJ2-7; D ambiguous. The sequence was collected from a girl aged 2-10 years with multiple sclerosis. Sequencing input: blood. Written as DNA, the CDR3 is TGTGCCATCAGTGAGTCAAAGGTCTCCTACGAGCAGTACTTC. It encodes CAISESKVSYEQYF.